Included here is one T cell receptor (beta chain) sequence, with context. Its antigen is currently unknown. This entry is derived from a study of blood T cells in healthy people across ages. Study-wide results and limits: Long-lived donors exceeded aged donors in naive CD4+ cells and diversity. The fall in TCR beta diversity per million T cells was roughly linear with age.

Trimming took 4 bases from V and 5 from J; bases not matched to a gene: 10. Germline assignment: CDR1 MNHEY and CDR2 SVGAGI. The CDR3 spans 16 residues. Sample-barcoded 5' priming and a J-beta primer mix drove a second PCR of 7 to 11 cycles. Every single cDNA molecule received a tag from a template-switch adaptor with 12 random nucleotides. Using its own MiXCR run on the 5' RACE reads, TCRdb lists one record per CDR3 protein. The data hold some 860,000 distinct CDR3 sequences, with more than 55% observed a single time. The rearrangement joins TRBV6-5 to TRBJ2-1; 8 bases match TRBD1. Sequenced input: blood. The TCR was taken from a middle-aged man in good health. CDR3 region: CASSSRTGNIDNEQFF. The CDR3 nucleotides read TGTGCCAGCAGTTCACGGACAGGGAATATCGACAATGAGCAGTTCTTC.